This entry lists 13 T cell receptor beta chains sequenced from one sample in a study of cytomegalovirus exposure and HLA in healthy donors. The data were produced by immunoSEQ multiplex PCR, yet TCRdb's version contains in-frame clones alone and is incomplete. This table holds some 140,000 clones, about 83% found once. The sequenced material came from PBMCs. These receptor sequences come from a young woman in good health and CMV-seronegative.

This sequence joins TRBV29-1 and TRBJ2-5; the D is unclear. The CDR3 totals 10 residues. V was pared by 6 bases and J by 4 bases, with 6 bases between. Germline V gene data show CDR1 as SQVTM and CDR2 as ANQGSEA. The CDR3 is CSVAGETQYF. CDR3 sequence (DNA): TGCAGCGTCGCAGGAGAGACCCAGTACTTC.

The sample holds a few counts of this clone. The chain recombines TRBV9 with TRBJ1-5; 7 bases map to TRBD1. V shed 0 bases and J 4 bases; nucleotides not matched to a gene: 1. Germline V CDR1 and CDR2: SGDLS, YYNGEE. The CDR3 sequence is 14 residues long. CDR3 DNA sequence: TGTGCCAGCAGCGTAGGACAGGGAAATCAGCCCCAGCATTTT. Translation gives CASSVGQGNQPQHF.

The chain carries TRBV6-1 and TRBJ1-1; D is undetermined. Trimming removed 1 base from V and 5 bases from J, with 14 bases in between. The CDR3 is made up of 15 amino acids. Per germline, CDR1 MNHNS and CDR2 SASEGT. CDR3 DNA: TGTGCCAGCAGTGAAGATCTACCGGGTGGTACTGAAGCTTTCTTT. It encodes CASSEDLPGGTEAFF.

This CDR3 is CASSLVGKEAGNTIYF. Here the CDR3 DNA reads TGTGCCAGCAGCTTGGTAGGGAAGGAGGCGGGAAACACCATATATTTT. The V call is TRBV5-6, the J call TRBJ1-3; D is unresolved. Germline values: CDR1 SGHDT, CDR2 YYEEEE. This CDR3 has 16 residues. V was pared by 0 bases and J by 4 bases, with 14 bases between.

The CDR3 bases are TGTGCCAGCAGCCCCGGGACAGCGGAGACTAATGAAAAACTGTTTTTT. As protein: CASSPGTAETNEKLFF. The rearrangement uses TRBV4-2 and TRBJ1-4; 7 nucleotides align to TRBD1. Losses at the gene ends were 4 bases for V and 2 bases for J; bases not matched to a gene: 7. Germline V gene data show CDR1 as LGHNA and CDR2 as YNFKEQ. The CDR3 runs 16 residues.

The gene calls are TRBV7-9 and TRBJ2-2; D possibly corresponds to TRBD1 (5 bases). The germline gives CDR1 SEHNR, CDR2 FQNEAQ (reference sequence). V was trimmed by 2 bases and J by 5 bases, leaving 9 bases between them. The CDR3 extends over 14 amino acids. The CDR3 DNA reads TGTGCCAGCAGCTTAAGTAGGGGTACCGGGGAGCTGTTTTTT. As protein: CASSLSRGTGELFF.

This rearrangement joins TRBV4-1 to TRBJ1-2; D is ambiguous. Germline V lookup: CDR1 MGHRA, CDR2 YSYEKL. The CDR3 loop spans 14 amino acids. Trimming took off 4 bases at V and 4 bases at J, with 13 bases between the two ends. In DNA, the CDR3 is TGCGCCAGCAGCCCCCTCAGTGGAGGCTATGGCTACACCTTC. Its protein product is CASSPLSGGYGYTF.

This clone was seen more than once but under ten times. This sequence joins TRBV27 and TRBJ1-6; 11 bases fit TRBD1. J was trimmed by 9 bases and V by 9 bases; bases with no gene match: 4. Germline CDR1 and CDR2: MNHEY and SMNVEV (reference sequence). The CDR3 has 13 residues. Here the CDR3 reads CASWTGGTSPLHF. CDR3 in DNA: TGTGCCAGTTGGACAGGGGGCACTTCACCCCTCCACTTT.

The rearrangement joins TRBV9 to TRBJ2-7; 7 bases align to TRBD1. There are 16 residues in the CDR3. Trimming removed 0 bases from V and 3 bases from J; junction bases left unmatched: 9. The V gene's germline CDR1 is SGDLS and CDR2 YYNGEE. As DNA, the CDR3 is TGTGCCAGCAGCGTAGGCGAGGGGGCGACGTACTACGAGCAGTACTTC. Residues: CASSVGEGATYYEQYF.

The V and J genes are TRBV27 and TRBJ2-5; 10 bases agree with TRBD2. Germline CDR1 MNHEY, CDR2 SMNVEV (reference sequence). V was pared by 2 bases and J by 10 bases, with 4 bases of the junction left unmatched. The CDR3 loop spans 13 amino acids. The DNA of the CDR3 is TGTGCCAGCAGTTTAATGGCTAGCGGGGGCCAGTACTTC. Protein: CASSLMASGGQYF.

V and J are TRBV5-6 and TRBJ1-5; TRBD1 matches at 8 bases. V shed 3 bases and J 1 base; nucleotides not matched to a gene: 6. The germline gives CDR1 SGHDT, CDR2 YYEEEE. The CDR3 loop spans 16 amino acids. CDR3 protein: CASSSRQGRSNQPQHF. Written as DNA, the CDR3 is TGTGCCAGCAGCTCAAGACAGGGGAGAAGCAATCAGCCCCAGCATTTT.

V gene TRBV29-1 combines with J gene TRBJ2-3; 8 bases line up with TRBD2. The CDR3 is 15 residues long. Losses at the gene ends were 3 bases for V and 6 bases for J; bases not matched to a gene: 11. Germline assignment: CDR1 SQVTM and CDR2 ANQGSEA. The CDR3 nucleotides read TGCAGCGTTGATCGGGGGGCTAGCGGGTGGGATACGCAGTATTTT. As protein: CSVDRGASGWDTQYF.

This clone showed up just a few times. V is TRBV7-9 and J is TRBJ2-1; 10 nucleotides match TRBD2. Germline CDR1 is SEHNR and CDR2 is FQNEAQ (reference sequence). This CDR3 has 17 residues. The ends lost 5 bases at V and 4 bases at J; junction bases unmatched: 11. The CDR3 loop is CASSKGSGGEYYNEQFF. The DNA for the CDR3 is TGTGCCAGCAGCAAGGGAAGCGGGGGGGAATATTACAATGAGCAGTTCTTC. The complete variable domain, with remaining parts taken from reference TRBV7-9 and TRBJ2-1, reads DTGVSQNPRHKITKRGQNVTFRCDPISEHNRLYWYRQTLGQGPEFLTYFQNEAQLEKSRLLSDRFSAERPKGSFSTLEIQRTEQGDSAMYLCASSKGSGGEYYNEQFFGPGTRLTVL.